Given below is one T cell receptor (beta chain) in context. This specimen comes from a study of blood T cell repertoires in COVID-19. About the study: The United States, Italy and Spain provided the acute and convalescent COVID-19 samples.

CDR1 and CDR2 from the germline V gene are SGDLS and YYNGEE. V gave up 4 bases and J gave up 3 bases; unmatched junction bases: 6. The CDR3 is 15 amino acids. The authors' processing: Estimation of nucleated cell counts was performed using reference gene primer amplification. Sequencing used immunoSEQ multiplex PCR; TCRdb keeps in-frame clones, though not all of them. D and trimming were read from the DNA, whereas the V and J calls and clone size are those reported in that table. The sample carries about 240,000 clones, 82% recorded once. This chain links TRBV9 with TRBJ1-3, with 8 nucleotides matching TRBD1. This sequence originates from a woman in her 70s with acute or convalescent COVID-19. Specimen: peripheral blood. CDR3 sequence: CASSLSTGVGNTIYF. DNA of the CDR3: TGTGCCAGCAGCTTATCGACAGGGGTTGGAAACACCATATATTTT.